This T cell receptor beta chain was sequenced during a study of blood T cells in healthy people across ages. The second PCR ran about 7 to 12 cycles with a sample-barcoded 5' primer and J-beta primers. Each of the cDNA molecules was tagged by a template-switch adaptor with 12 random nucleotides. Any given sample supplied a minimum of 2.5 million CDR3-containing paired-end reads. TCRdb called the 5' RACE reads again in MiXCR, with one record for every CDR3 protein. Of about 1 million distinct CDR3 sequences listed, under 30% are singletons. The germline gives CDR1 MNHNS, CDR2 SASEGT. V trimming: 7 bases; J trimming: 5 bases; junction bases outside the gene matches: 7. The CDR3 loop spans 13 amino acids. General study results and limits: Changes in expanded clonotypes were possibly confounded, as the CMV status of donors was unknown.

This clonotype has just a few counts. Its specificity is unknown. The same sample was also used in a study of T cells of mothers and their children. That paper states: There was no detection of any persistent microchimeric T cell clones.

The sequenced sample was blood. This TCR was sampled from a girl aged 2-15 years in good health. The V and J genes are TRBV6-1 and TRBJ2-5; TRBD2 matches 7 bases. CDR3 DNA: TGTGCCAGCATGCTCGGACTAGACGAGACCCAGTACTTC. Translated: CASMLGLDETQYF.